One sample yielded the 26 T cell receptor beta chains listed below, sequenced in a study of blood T cell repertoires in COVID-19. The assay was immunoSEQ multiplex PCR, and TCRdb's table has in-frame clones only and misses some. The data contain 250,000 to 300,000 clones, 89% of them singletons. Sequencing used peripheral blood. These receptors originate from a woman aged 40 to 49 who had recovered from COVID-19.

This chain uses TRBV28 with TRBJ2-1; 8 bases map to TRBD1. V lost 5 bases and J lost 7; bases outside the gene matches: 10. The CDR3 is 15 amino acids. The germline gives CDR1 MDHEN, CDR2 SYDVKM. Here the CDR3 DNA reads TGTGCCAGCAGTGCAGCAGGGGGCGTAGGTAATGAGCAGTTCTTC. It translates to CASSAAGGVGNEQFF.

J is TRBJ2-5 and V is TRBV5-1; perhaps TRBD1 as D (7 bases). V dropped 6 bases and J dropped 5 bases, with 20 bases sitting between them. The CDR3 is made up of 15 amino acids. Germline CDR1 reads SGHRS; CDR2 reads YFSETQ. CDR3 DNA: TGCGCCAGCACCCCATTGCCGACAGGGAGGGAGACCCAGTACTTC. Its translation: CASTPLPTGRETQYF.

The V and J genes are TRBV7-2 and TRBJ2-5, with 7 bases lining up with TRBD1. The CDR3 is 16 residues long. Germline trimming cut 5 bases from V and 6 bases from J; bases unmatched to any gene: 15. Germline V CDR1 and CDR2: SGHTA, FQGNSA. DNA for the CDR3: TGTGCCAGCAGCCCACCGACAGGGAGTACGGGGAAGACCCAGTACTTC. The encoded protein is CASSPPTGSTGKTQYF. The whole variable domain, filled in from reference TRBV7-2 and TRBJ2-5, reads GAGVSQSPSNKVTEKGKDVELRCDPISGHTALYWYRQSLGQGLEFLIYFQGNSAPDKSGLPSDRFSAERTGGSVSTLTIQRTQQEDSAVYLCASSPPTGSTGKTQYFGPGTRLLVL.

The rearrangement joins TRBV5-1 to TRBJ1-1; tentative D call: TRBD1 (6 bases). Per germline, CDR1 SGHRS and CDR2 YFSETQ. This CDR3 is 14 amino acids long. V was cut by 5 bases and J by 4 bases, with 15 bases left in between. For the CDR3, the DNA is TGCGCCAGCAGAGGGGCAGGGGCCGGCACTGAAGCTTTCTTT. It codes for CASRGAGAGTEAFF.

The V and J genes are TRBV27 and TRBJ2-7; D remains ambiguous. The CDR3 has 13 residues. Trimming removed 10 bases from V and 2 bases from J, with 15 bases in between. CDR1 is MNHEY, CDR2 SMNVEV, per germline (reference sequence). The CDR3 here is CATAPLLTYEQYF. The CDR3 region has the DNA TGTGCCACTGCTCCGCTACTTACCTACGAGCAGTACTTC.

The chain recombines TRBV6-1 with TRBJ2-7, with TRBD1 matching over 7 bases. The CDR3 is 15 residues long. CDR1 and CDR2 from the germline V gene are MNHNS and SASEGT. Trimming at V came to 0 bases and at J to 3 bases, leaving 5 bases not matched to a gene. In nucleotides, the CDR3 is TGTGCCAGCAGTGAAGCTTTCGACAGGGACTACGAGCAGTACTTC. Its protein is CASSEAFDRDYEQYF.

The rearrangement joins TRBV24-1 to TRBJ2-7; a weak D match, TRBD1 (6 bases). The ends were cut back, 7 bases at V and 2 bases at J, with 14 bases in the middle. This CDR3 has 14 amino acids. Per germline, CDR1 KGHDR and CDR2 SFDVKD. The CDR3 sequence is CATRAPGQPYEQYF. CDR3 sequence (DNA): TGTGCCACCAGGGCTCCGGGACAACCCTACGAGCAGTACTTC.

A single count supports this clone. The rearrangement uses TRBV4-2 and TRBJ1-5, with a tentative D call TRBD1 (6 bases). Trimming shortened V by 1 base and J by 2 bases, and 12 bases separated the two germline ends. CDR1 LGHNA and CDR2 YNFKEQ come from the germline V gene. This CDR3 has 16 residues. Here the CDR3 reads CASSQAGVEGNQPQHF. In DNA, the CDR3 is TGTGCCAGCAGCCAAGCAGGGGTTGAGGGCAATCAGCCCCAGCATTTT.

The rearrangement links TRBV19 to TRBJ1-2, with D possibly TRBD1 on 6 matching bases. Germline V gives CDR1 LNHDA, CDR2 SQIVND (reference sequence). V lost 3 bases and J lost 3, with 11 bases in between. This CDR3 is built from 14 residues. CDR3 nucleotides: TGTGCCAGTAGTATTAACGGACAGCACTATGGCTACACCTTC. It is translated as CASSINGQHYGYTF.

The chain uses TRBV11-2 and TRBJ2-1; D is undetermined. Germline V lookup: CDR1 SGHAT, CDR2 FQNNGV. The CDR3 length is 12 residues. Trimming removed 0 bases from V and 7 bases from J, with 4 bases in between. The CDR3 spells CASSLEQNEQFF. The CDR3 DNA reads TGTGCCAGCAGCTTAGAACAGAATGAGCAGTTCTTC.

Notes on this clone: This CDR3 is also generated by other DNA sequences in the sample. V gene TRBV19 combines with J gene TRBJ1-4; 12 nucleotides line up with TRBD1. The CDR3 extends over 15 amino acids. Germline V gives CDR1 LNHDA, CDR2 SQIVND (reference sequence). Trimming at V came to 1 base and at J to 7 bases, leaving 1 base not matched to a gene. CDR3 residues: CASSIVGQGAEKLFF. The CDR3 DNA is TGTGCCAGTAGTATAGTGGGACAGGGGGCTGAAAAACTGTTTTTT. The whole variable domain, remainder taken from reference TRBV19 and TRBJ1-4, is DGGITQSPKYLFRKEGQNVTLSCEQNLNHDAMYWYRQDPGQGLRLIYYSQIVNDFQKGDIAEGYSVSREKKESFPLTVTSAQKNPTAFYLCASSIVGQGAEKLFFGSGTQLSVL.

This clone was seen once. The chain employs TRBV27 and TRBJ1-1; TRBD1 matches 8 bases. The germline gives CDR1 MNHEY, CDR2 SMNVEV (reference sequence). The CDR3 totals 14 residues. V dropped 3 bases and J dropped 4; count of bases not matched to a gene: 4. The CDR3 DNA reads TGTGCCAGCAGTTTGTCAGGGGGCTCCACTGAAGCTTTCTTT. This sequence encodes CASSLSGGSTEAFF.

CDR3 protein: CASAKTRGEQYF. For the CDR3, the DNA is TGTGCCAGCGCCAAAACTCGGGGCGAGCAGTACTTC. V is TRBV2 and J is TRBJ2-7, with TRBD2 as a possible D gene (5 bases). Germline CDR1 reads SNHLY; CDR2 reads FYNNEI. Deletions cut 8 bases from V and 6 bases from J, with 14 bases between. The CDR3 consists of 12 residues.

The V and J genes are TRBV12-5 and TRBJ2-1; maybe TRBD1 (6 bases). Germline loops: CDR1 LGHNT, CDR2 FRNRAP. This CDR3 region has 14 residues. With 2 bases removed from V and 6 bases from J, the gap between germline ends came to 11 bases. The CDR3 bases are TGTGCTAGTGGTTTGTACGACAGGACCAATGAGCAGTTCTTC. Translation gives CASGLYDRTNEQFF.

This clone was counted once. The J gene is TRBJ2-7, the V gene TRBV28, with TRBD1 matching 8 bases. V was clipped by 6 bases and J by 5 bases; unmatched bases: 9. The germline gives CDR1 MDHEN, CDR2 SYDVKM. The CDR3 has 14 residues. In nucleotides, the CDR3 is TGTGCCAGCAGACGGACAGGGCTGAGAAACGAGCAGTACTTC. It codes for CASRRTGLRNEQYF.

Here the CDR3 reads CASSEDRALNTIYF. CDR3 nucleotides: TGCGCCAGCAGTGAAGACAGGGCGCTAAACACCATATATTTT. The chain combines TRBV10-2 with TRBJ1-3; 7 positions match TRBD1. This CDR3 spans 14 amino acids. Losses at the gene ends were 3 bases for V and 6 bases for J; bases not matched to a gene: 5. Germline V CDR1 and CDR2: WSHSY, SAAADI.

This clone has only one observation. The chain carries TRBV5-4 and TRBJ2-1; unclear D gene. With 0 bases removed from V and 1 base from J, the gap between germline ends came to 11 bases. The CDR3 has 16 amino acids. Germline V gene data show CDR1 as SGHNT and CDR2 as YYREEE (reference sequence). The CDR3 is CASSLGGPFSYNEQFF. Written as DNA, the CDR3 is TGTGCCAGCAGCTTGGGTGGCCCGTTTTCCTACAATGAGCAGTTCTTC.

The genes are TRBV6-2 or TRBV6-3 and TRBJ2-1, with 9 bases matching TRBD2. CDR1 MNHEY and CDR2 SVGEGT come from the germline V gene. The CDR3 length is 15 residues. The V and J ends lost 6 bases and 5 bases, in that order; junction bases with no gene match: 8. The CDR3 DNA reads TGTGCCAGCAGCAGGCGGGAGGGCCGGAACAATGAGCAGTTCTTC. This translates into CASSRREGRNNEQFF.

This chain joins TRBV11-3 and TRBJ2-7; D possibly corresponds to TRBD2 (6 bases). Trimming cost V 5 bases and J 6 bases, with 20 bases left between them. Looked up from germline, CDR1 is SGHNT and CDR2 is YENEEA. This CDR3 contains 15 residues. CDR3 sequence: CASSRGSSGVSEQYF. In DNA, the CDR3 is TGTGCCAGCAGCCGCGGCTCCTCGGGAGTTTCCGAGCAGTACTTC.

The chain joins TRBV5-8 to TRBJ2-7, with TRBD1 matching over 11 bases. Per the germline V gene, CDR1 is SGHTS and CDR2 is YDEGEE. The J segment lost 4 bases and the V segment lost 1 base, leaving 7 bases of the junction unmatched. The CDR3 is 16 amino acids. The DNA of the CDR3 is TGTGCCAGCAGCTTGTTATCAGGACAGGGGGCTTACGAGCAGTACTTC. Its protein product is CASSLLSGQGAYEQYF.

The chain recombines TRBV12-3 or TRBV12-4 with TRBJ2-2; possibly TRBD2 for D (6 bases). Trimming stripped 7 bases from V and 1 base from J, with 7 bases between. CDR3 length: 13 amino acids. In DNA, the CDR3 is TGTGCCAGCACGCGGGGGAACACCGGGGAGCTGTTTTTT. Translation gives CASTRGNTGELFF.

The J gene is TRBJ2-3, the V gene TRBV7-6, with D possibly matching TRBD2 (5 bases). The CDR3 contains 16 residues. Germline V CDR1 and CDR2: SGHVS, FNYEAQ. V lost 5 bases and J lost 1, with 16 bases in between. CDR3 sequence (DNA): TGTGCCAGCAGCGCGGGCCTCCCTTTGGGCACAGATACGCAGTATTTT. Its protein is CASSAGLPLGTDTQYF.

Many counts were recorded for this clone. CDR3 amino acids: CASSGGTGDLGANVLTF. The CDR3 nucleotides are TGTGCCAGCAGTGGCGGGACAGGTGATCTGGGAGCCAACGTCCTGACTTTC. The V call is TRBV6-1, the J call TRBJ2-6; 8 bases are a match to TRBD1. The CDR3 has 17 amino acids. With V trimmed by 4 bases and J by 7 bases, 12 bases remained unmatched. Per the germline V gene, CDR1 is MNHNS and CDR2 is SASEGT.

Here the CDR3 DNA reads TGTGCCAGCAGACTAGCGGGAGAGTCCTACGAGCAGTACTTC. Its translation: CASRLAGESYEQYF. J is TRBJ2-7 and V is TRBV6-5, with 11 bases that match TRBD2. With 6 bases clipped from V and 1 base from J, the junction kept 2 bases outside the gene matches. The CDR3 spans 14 residues. Germline values: CDR1 MNHEY, CDR2 SVGAGI.

This clone was observed once. V gene TRBV7-9 combines with J gene TRBJ2-1, with 11 positions matching TRBD2. With 6 bases clipped from V and 0 bases from J, the junction kept 10 bases outside the gene matches. This CDR3 has 18 amino acids. Germline V gene data show CDR1 as SEHNR and CDR2 as FQNEAQ (reference sequence). In DNA form, the CDR3 reads TGTGCCAGCAGTTTTCTAGCGGGAGGCCCATTCTCCTACAATGAGCAGTTCTTC. Protein product: CASSFLAGGPFSYNEQFF.

This clone is a singleton in its sample. The chain employs TRBV3-1 (or the pseudogene TRBV3-2) and TRBJ2-3, with TRBD2 matching 13 bases. Per germline, CDR1 LGHDT and CDR2 YNNKEL (reference sequence). This CDR3 has 16 amino acids. The V gene end was trimmed by 4 bases and the J gene end by 4 bases; junction bases not matched to a gene: 5. The CDR3 region is CASSLLAGGPSDTQYF. In DNA form, the CDR3 reads TGTGCCAGCAGCCTACTAGCGGGAGGGCCGTCAGATACGCAGTATTTT.